This T cell receptor (beta chain) was recorded in a study of response to subunit inactivated influenza vaccine (dated by TCRdb to the late 2010s). For context, the study as a whole: To follow how T cells responded to a trivalent subunit inactivated influenza vaccine, the researchers relied on deep quantitative profiling of the T cell receptor repertoire.

The paper's findings and limits, for the study overall: According to the authors, only a limited number of new T cells may be recruited by each seasonal influenza vaccination.

Points on this clonotype: Its specific antigen is unknown. Nothing much larger sits one base from this clone, and base qualities are not available.

Library construction relied on RT-PCR. The data were produced on an Illumina HiSeq 2500. The public reads were run again by TCRdb, first through fastp at Q25 and then through MiXCR, and only productive beta chains were kept. Rows merge per CDR3 protein into single entries with the most common DNA and genes. This sample has hundreds of thousands of distinct CDR3 sequences in its table, and about 11% of those were observed once. Approximately 11% of the sample belongs to the ten largest clones. V and J lose 0 bases and 14 bases, and a span of 14 bases separates them. The CDR3, from cysteine to phenylalanine, totals 14 residues. Just the 42-base CDR3 DNA is kept, in frame starting at base 1. These data were also reused for a study on T cells expressing NK-cell markers. The second study's authors report: The TCR beta cDNA libraries were made using 5'RACE template switching, a step that added both a universal primer site and unique molecular identifiers. TCR beta-chain repertoires were profiled in sorted CD3+CD56+NKG2C+, CD3+CD56+NKG2C- and CD3+CD56-NKG2C+ T-cell subsets from fewer than 10 donors. Of the eight sequenced donors, seven were found to be HCMV-seropositive and one was found to be HCMV-seronegative. In several experiments an anti-gammadeltaTCR antibody was added to restrict sorting to alphabetaTCR-expressing T cells. In a handful of donors, the dominant CD3+CD56+NKG2C+ clonotypes ranked among the top 10 CD8+ clonotypes, making up roughly 1.0-8% of CD8+ T cells. Those dominant clonotypes were again the most abundant among CD3+CD56-NKG2C+ cells in several donors, at roughly 28.3-65%. Whether the expanded NKG2C-expressing T cell clones were specific for HCMV antigens was left unclear. The study sequenced eight donors, all healthy volunteers chosen at random: three men and five women. To determine HCMV serostatus, a commercial ELISA kit was used to detect HCMV-specific IgG in serum. Peripheral blood mononuclear cells were isolated from blood by Ficoll density gradient centrifugation. For 5 or 6 donors, unsorted PBMC were also used to sequence bulk peripheral blood T-cell repertoires. cDNA synthesis was primed from the TCR beta constant segment, followed by two successive PCR amplification steps. The libraries were sequenced on Illumina HiSeq 2000/2500, MiSeq or NextSeq, producing 2 x 150 bp reads. MIGEC was used to demultiplex reads and group reads by UMI, and MiTCR was used to assemble and quantify clonotypes. To exclude erroneous sequences, only TCR cDNA sequences supported by at least two reads were retained. The tcR package was used for downstream repertoire analysis, with clonotypes matched between fractions based on CDR3 nucleotide sequence plus V segment. Antigen specificity was annotated against VDJdb with VDJmatch, allowing one amino acid substitution in CDR3.

The sequence came from a man aged 50-59 years who received an inactivated influenza vaccine. Donor details come from another sample of the same person, matched by shared clones. The sequence links TRBV12-3 or TRBV12-4 to TRBJ1-6; possibly the D gene is TRBD1, per 5 matching bases. Sequencing used PBMCs from blood, obtained on the day of vaccination. The CDR3 region has the sequence CASSLALEGSALHF. The nucleotide sequence reads as follows: TGTGCCAGCAGTTTAGCGCTAGAGGGGTCGGCCCTCCACTTT.